This TCR beta chain was captured in a study of molecular identifiers for immune sequencing clone quantification. Study outcomes and limitations: A shared barcode on identical TCR molecules could lead to underestimated sizes for highly expanded clones. The study found clones above 20 RNA copies held over 98% of effector molecules and under 1% in naive cells.

In germline, CDR1 is SQVTM, CDR2 ANQGSEA. The CDR3 contains 13 residues. Trimming pared 4 bases from V and 6 bases from J, leaving 15 bases between. This clonotype was detected many times. Its antigen is undetermined. TCRdb called the PCR reads again in MiXCR, with one record for every CDR3 protein. The sample gives about 300,000 distinct CDR3 sequences, 20% to 25% of which show up once; approximately 0.85% is in the top ten. Libraries used roughly 17,000 to 1,000,000 sorted naive CD8 T cells and 10%, 30% or 50% RNA input. Specimen: naive CD8+ T cells from blood, with Jurkat cell RNA spiked in. The subset: FACS-sorted CD8+CD4-CCR7+CD45RA+ naive T cells. The chain is built from TRBV29-1 and TRBJ1-1, with D possibly being TRBD1 (6 bases). The receptor's source is a human donor in good health. Some libraries in this study had Jurkat cell RNA spiked in. The CDR3 is CSVVLSGAAEAFF. CDR3 nucleotide sequence: TGCAGCGTTGTTCTATCAGGGGCTGCTGAAGCTTTCTTT. The variable domain in full, completed from reference TRBV29-1 and TRBJ1-1, reads SAVISQKPSRDICQRGTSLTIQCQVDSQVTMMFWYRQQPGQSLTLIATANQGSEATYESGFVIDKFPISRPNLTFSTLTVSNMSPEDSSIYLCSVVLSGAAEAFFGQGTRLTVV.